This passage covers 22 T cell receptor beta chains from one sample sequenced in a study of T cells in women clearing cervical HPV infection. TCRdb keeps only in-frame clones here, not all; method: immunoSEQ multiplex PCR. This sample's clone table lists fewer than 25,000 clones. Source material: blood buffy coat. Receptor source: a woman aged 18-70 years with a cervical HPV16 infection that either progressed to CIN3+ or cleared (not recorded which).

Concerning this clone: Read sequence stops 3 residues before the CDR3 end, and the germline J gene provides the missing end. The chain joins TRBV20-1 to TRBJ2-1, with no clear D. CDR3 size: 13 residues. Trimming shortened V by 4 bases and J by 5 bases, and 12 bases separated the two germline ends. Germline values: CDR1 DFQATT, CDR2 SNEGSKA (reference sequence). CDR3 protein: CSAMAVIHNEQFF. CDR3 DNA, as far as it was read: TGCAGTGCTATGGCAGTCATCCACAATGAG.

Points on this clone: The CDR3 end falls 3 residues outside the read, so it is completed with the germline J gene. The chain employs TRBV5-1 and TRBJ2-3; the D gene is possibly TRBD2 (6 bases). This CDR3 has 14 amino acids. Germline V gene data show CDR1 as SGHRS and CDR2 as YFSETQ. The sequenced part of the CDR3 DNA is TGCGCCAGCAGCTTGCGCGGGGAGTTGGAGACG. This translates into CASSLRGELET. In full, the CDR3 reads CASSLRGELETQYF.

On this clone itself: The CDR3 extends 3 residues past the end of the read, so its final part is completed from the germline J gene. This chain uses TRBV6-2 or TRBV6-3 with TRBJ2-1; 8 nucleotides match TRBD2. Losses at the gene ends were 7 bases for V and 5 bases for J; bases not matched to a gene: 16. CDR3 size: 17 residues. Germline V lookup: CDR1 MNHEY, CDR2 SVGEGT. The CDR3: CASTRQAVAGWNNEQFF. The CDR3 bases that were read are TGTGCCAGCACCCGCCAAGCGGTAGCGGGGTGGAACAATGAG.

About this clone: The read falls 3 residues short of the CDR3 end, and the missing part is taken from the germline J gene. The rearrangement links TRBV30 to TRBJ2-5; TRBD1 might be the D (5 bases). Trimming took 5 bases from V and 5 from J, leaving 15 bases between them. Germline V lookup: CDR1 GTSNPN, CDR2 SVGIG (reference sequence). CDR3 length equals 13 residues. CDR3 residues: CAWAHQGVETQYF. Incomplete CDR3 DNA: TGTGCCTGGGCGCATCAAGGGGTGGAGACC.

A word on this clone: The read terminates 3 residues before the CDR3 end, so the remaining end is supplied by the germline J gene. This chain links TRBV7-2 with TRBJ1-2; 9 bases align to TRBD1. Germline CDR1 is SGHTA and CDR2 is FQGNSA. The CDR3 spans 14 residues. The part of the CDR3 DNA that was read is TGTGCCAGCAGCCGGACAGGGGCCCAAGAGACC. Translating gives CASSRTGAQET. The full CDR3 protein is CASSRTGAQETYTF.

Notes on this clone: The read terminates 3 residues before the CDR3 end, so the remaining end is supplied by the germline J gene. The V gene is TRBV5-1, the J gene TRBJ2-3; D perhaps matches TRBD1 (6 bases). Looked up from germline, CDR1 is SGHRS and CDR2 is YFSETQ. There are 14 residues in the CDR3. CDR3 loop: CASSPGESNQPQYF. The CDR3 DNA, read in part, is TGCGCCAGCAGCCCAGGGGAGAGCAATCAGCCG.

Details on this clone: The missing CDR3 end, 3 residues past where the read stops, is filled in from the germline J gene. V gene TRBV20-1 combines with J gene TRBJ2-2, with D perhaps matching TRBD1 (6 bases). The germline V gene has CDR1 DFQATT and CDR2 SNEGSKA (reference sequence). The ends were cut back, 4 bases at V and 0 bases at J, with 9 bases in the middle. The CDR3 is made up of 14 amino acids. CDR3 in amino acids: CSATRTANTGELFF. Partial CDR3 DNA: TGCAGTGCTACCCGGACAGCGAACACCGGGGAG.

On this clone itself: The read terminates 3 residues ahead of where the CDR3 ends, so the germline J gene completes it. The chain combines TRBV2 with TRBJ1-5; 7 nucleotides match TRBD1. CDR1 is SNHLY, CDR2 FYNNEI, per germline. The CDR3 totals 15 residues. V was pared by 5 bases and J by 0 bases, with 4 bases of the junction left unmatched. CDR3 in amino acids: CASSSTGDSNQPQHF. The CDR3 DNA, read in part, is TGTGCCAGCAGTTCTACAGGGGATAGCAATCAGCCC.

Note on this clone: The read falls 3 residues short of the CDR3 end, and the missing part is taken from the germline J gene. The chain carries TRBV5-1 and TRBJ2-3; D possibly corresponds to TRBD1 (6 bases). The CDR3 totals 14 residues. Looked up from germline, CDR1 is SGHRS and CDR2 is YFSETQ. The germline V and J ends were trimmed by 4 bases and 6 bases, with 15 bases remaining between them. CDR3 DNA (partial): TGCGCCAGCAGCACCCAGGGGAGCGCGGATACG. It is translated as CASSTQGSADT. The CDR3 as a whole reads CASSTQGSADTQYF.

Points on this clone: Read sequence stops 3 residues before the CDR3 end, and the germline J gene provides the missing end. The chain has TRBV7-3 and TRBJ1-5; 10 bases map to TRBD1. The CDR3 loop spans 15 amino acids. Germline loops: CDR1 SGHTA, CDR2 FQGTGA. V lost 2 bases, J lost 6 bases, and 4 bases stayed unmatched. CDR3 bases read: TGTGCCAGCAGCTTAGGACAGGGGGTGAGTCAGCCC. Translated, it gives CASSLGQGVSQP. In full, the CDR3 reads CASSLGQGVSQPQHF.

Concerning this clone itself: The read gets to within 3 residues of the CDR3 end, and the germline J gene fills in the rest. The rearrangement links TRBV20-1 to TRBJ2-5, with D maybe TRBD2 (6 bases). The V end lost 5 bases, the J end lost 5 bases, and 18 bases lay between the germline ends. The CDR3 is made up of 14 amino acids. The germline CDR1 and CDR2 sequences are DFQATT and SNEGSKA (reference sequence). The sequenced part of the CDR3 DNA is TGCAGTGCTCACCCCCCCACTGGGGGGGAGACC. Protein sequence: CSAHPPTGGET. The full CDR3 reads CSAHPPTGGETQYF.

A word on this clone: The CDR3 end lies 3 residues beyond the end of the read and is filled in from the germline J gene. The chain has TRBV5-1 and TRBJ1-3; weak D call: TRBD1 (5 bases). The CDR3 covers 15 residues. Trimming removed 4 bases at V and 7 bases at J, with 18 bases between. The V gene's germline CDR1 is SGHRS and CDR2 YFSETQ. CDR3 sequence: CASSKNGPEGNTIYF. The sequenced part of the CDR3 DNA is TGCGCCAGCAGCAAAAACGGACCCGAGGGGAACACC.

As for this clone: The read falls 3 residues short of the CDR3 end, and the missing part is taken from the germline J gene. At the DNA level, this CDR3 is encoded by other sequences in the same sample as well. V gene TRBV19 combines with J gene TRBJ1-5, with 8 positions matching TRBD1. Losses at the gene ends were 5 bases for V and 4 bases for J; bases not matched to a gene: 4. The CDR3 is 14 amino acids. From germline, CDR1 is LNHDA and CDR2 SQIVND (reference sequence). The CDR3 loop is CASSGQGGNQPQHF. The sequenced part of the CDR3 DNA is TGTGCCAGTAGTGGACAGGGAGGAAATCAGCCC. Full variable domain (rest looked up from reference TRBV19 and TRBJ1-5): DGGITQSPKYLFRKEGQNVTLSCEQNLNHDAMYWYRQDPGQGLRLIYYSQIVNDFQKGDIAEGYSVSREKKESFPLTVTSAQKNPTAFYLCASSGQGGNQPQHFGDGTRLSIL.

As to this clone: The DNA ends 3 residues before the CDR3 does, and the rest of the CDR3 is filled in from the germline J gene. V and J are TRBV5-1 and TRBJ1-4; perhaps TRBD1 as D (5 bases). Germline CDR1 SGHRS, CDR2 YFSETQ. The CDR3 consists of 17 residues. The CDR3 bases that were read are TGCGCCAGCAGCCCCGAGGTTGGGGGGTATGGGGCCAACGTA. Translation: CASSPEVGGYGANV. The entire CDR3 protein reads CASSPEVGGYGANVLFF. The variable domain in full, with the rest retrieved from reference TRBV5-1 and TRBJ1-4, is KAGVTQTPRYLIKTRGQQVTLSCSPISGHRSVSWYQQTPGQGLQFLFEYFSETQRNKGNFPGRFSGRQFSNSRSEMNVSTLELGDSALYLCASSPEVGGYGANVLFFGSGTQLSVL.

With respect to this clone: The read terminates 3 residues ahead of where the CDR3 ends, so the germline J gene completes it. The V call is TRBV30, the J call TRBJ2-7, with 7 bases fitting TRBD1. The trim removed 8 bases at V and 4 bases at J, leaving 11 bases unmatched. Germline CDR1 and CDR2: GTSNPN and SVGIG (reference sequence). The CDR3 contains 13 residues. The part of the CDR3 DNA that was read is TGTGCCCGAGACGCGAGCAGGGGGTACGAG. The encoded protein is CARDASRGYE. The whole CDR3 sequence is CARDASRGYEQYF.

Comment on this clone: The sequence runs out 3 residues before the end of the CDR3; the remainder is reconstructed from the germline J gene. The chain employs TRBV20-1 and TRBJ2-5, with D possibly matching TRBD2 (5 bases). This CDR3 region has 13 residues. From germline, CDR1 is DFQATT and CDR2 SNEGSKA (reference sequence). V lost 3 bases to trimming and J lost 7 bases, with 15 bases between them. The CDR3 protein is CSASWLQSGTQYF. The covered CDR3 bases are TGCAGTGCTAGTTGGCTACAGAGCGGGACC.

Comments on this clone: The missing CDR3 end, 3 residues past where the read stops, is filled in from the germline J gene. The rearrangement uses TRBV18 and TRBJ2-4, with D uncertain. Germline-derived CDR1 and CDR2 are KGHSH and LQKENI. CDR3 length: 15 residues. The CDR3 sequence is CASSPPSEANYGQYF. CDR3 bases read: TGTGCCAGCTCACCACCGTCGGAAGCTAACTATGGT.

Worth noting for this clone: Read data end 3 residues before the CDR3 end; the end is taken from the germline J gene. The chain joins TRBV3-1 (or the pseudogene TRBV3-2) to TRBJ2-5, with a weak D call TRBD1 (6 bases). Germline-derived CDR1 and CDR2 are LGHDT and YNNKEL (reference sequence). V lost 3 bases and J lost 7, with 9 bases in between. The CDR3 sequence is 12 residues long. CDR3 DNA, as far as it was read: TGTGCCAGCAGCCATGGCAGGGGGACC. Translating it yields CASSHGRGT. The full CDR3 protein is CASSHGRGTQYF.

On this clone itself: An end of the junction does not agree with germline; a read error may underlie this. The read stops 3 residues short of the end of the CDR3; the missing end is completed from the germline J gene. This chain links TRBV7-2 with TRBJ1-5, with D tentatively TRBD1 (6 bases). Germline-derived CDR1 and CDR2 are SGHTA and FQGNSA. This CDR3 spans 14 amino acids. The sequenced part of the CDR3 DNA is TGTGCCAGCAGCTTGGGTGGGGGCAACCAGCCC. Translated, it gives CASSLGGGNQP. The full CDR3 protein reads CASSLGGGNQPQHF.

Regarding this clone: From the germline J gene comes the end of the CDR3, since the read stops 3 residues before it. The V call is TRBV5-6, the J call TRBJ2-1, with D maybe TRBD2 (5 bases). The V gene lost 0 bases and the J gene lost 6 bases, with 13 bases spanning the gap. From germline, CDR1 is SGHDT and CDR2 YYEEEE. CDR3 length: 15 residues. The DNA read from the CDR3 is TGTGCCAGCAGCTTGGCGACTACTAGGGTCAATGAG. Translated, it gives CASSLATTRVNE. The CDR3 reads in full as CASSLATTRVNEQFF.

In regard to this clone: The read comes to an end 3 residues before the CDR3 does, leaving the germline J gene to fill in the end. This chain connects TRBV20-1 to TRBJ2-3; 11 positions agree with TRBD2. With V trimmed by 5 bases and J by 4 bases, 11 bases remained unmatched. CDR3 length equals 16 residues. The germline CDR1 and CDR2 sequences are DFQATT and SNEGSKA (reference sequence). Partial CDR3 DNA: TGCAGTGCTTTCCTACTAGCGGGGGTACCCCCAGATACG. Protein: CSAFLLAGVPPDT. From start to end, the CDR3 is CSAFLLAGVPPDTQYF.

Comments on this clone: From the germline J gene comes the end of the CDR3, since the read stops 3 residues before it. This chain uses TRBV20-1 with TRBJ2-1; D gene ambiguous. V was trimmed by 3 bases and J by 9 bases, leaving 9 bases between them. The V gene's germline CDR1 is DFQATT and CDR2 SNEGSKA (reference sequence). The CDR3 spans 11 residues. CDR3 DNA, as far as it was read: TGCAGTGCTAGTGGTCCCGGTGAG. Protein sequence: CSASGPGE. The entire CDR3 protein reads CSASGPGEQFF.